The clone carrying this TCR beta chain was observed once. Its antigen is undetermined. The sample comes from a study of cytomegalovirus exposure and HLA in healthy donors. Study at large: The 120 or so validation repertoires used the same platform as the 650 to 750 first-cohort repertoires, a later analysis reported.

Profiling relied on immunoSEQ multiplex PCR, and the TCRdb table lists in-frame clones only, not all of them. The repertoire holds about 220,000 clones, around nine tenths seen once, with 2.6% in the top ten. General study points: Altogether, 150 to 200 TCR beta chains were recorded as cytomegalovirus-associated.

Germline loops: CDR1 LGHNA, CDR2 YSLEER. Trimming took off 4 bases at V and 4 bases at J, with 13 bases between the two ends. There are 15 residues in the CDR3. The chain employs TRBV4-3 and TRBJ2-2; possibly TRBD2 for D (6 bases). The TCR comes from a young man in good health and CMV-seronegative. The sample was PBMCs. The CDR3 loop reads CASSPERAFTGELFF. The CDR3 nucleotides are TGCGCCAGCAGCCCCGAGCGGGCCTTCACCGGGGAGCTGTTTTTT.